This T cell receptor (beta chain) was sequenced during a study of HIV-infected patients and healthy controls. Study-level findings and limits: Unequal distinct sequence numbers between patients and controls complicated comparisons. MAIT alpha-chain CDR3s were frequent in healthy controls, depleted in HIV+.

Reverse transcription used 450 to 550 ng RNA and constant-region primers for alpha and beta. Separate chain-specific third strand synthesis with multiplexing indices produced the alpha and beta libraries. Via MiXCR, TCRdb re-called the 5' RACE reads, giving one row per CDR3 protein. The sample includes roughly 9,100 distinct CDR3 sequences, under 6% of them seen just once. No cell fractionation was done, so the repertoire covers all unsorted peripheral blood T cells. Comments on this clonotype: What it binds is not known.

CDR1 SGHNT and CDR2 YYREEE come from the germline V gene (reference sequence). This CDR3 contains 15 residues. The V end was cut by 0 bases, the J end by 8 bases, with 15 bases between. The genes are TRBV5-4 and TRBJ2-1; no firm D call. The sequenced sample consisted of blood. The TCR comes from an adult in good health. CDR3 DNA sequence: TGTGCCAGCAGCTTGGACTCGGGCATAACTGATGAGCAGTTCTTC. Translating gives CASSLDSGITDEQFF. The whole variable domain, remainder taken from reference TRBV5-4 and TRBJ2-1, is ETGVTQSPTHLIKTRGQQVTLRCSSQSGHNTVSWYQQALGQGPQFIFQYYREEENGRGNFPPRFSGLQFPNYSSELNVNALELDDSALYLCASSLDSGITDEQFFGPGTRLTVL.